A selection of T cell receptor beta chains follows, all from one sample in a study of T cell responses to AZD1222 COVID-19 vaccine. Measured with immunoSEQ multiplex PCR; TCRdb has only the in-frame clones, and not every one. The table lists 80,000 to 85,000 clones, less than 95% of them singletons. The specimen was peripheral blood, collected 28 days after the second AZD1222 dose. These receptors were collected from an adult who received the AZD1222 COVID-19 vaccine. The CDR3 runs from the conserved cysteine through the conserved F or W.

cdr3_length: 15; v_call: TRBV19; cdr3_aa: CASSTGQVMPYEQYF
cdr3_length: 13; v_call: TRBV30; cdr3_aa: CAWSWDRVQPQHF
cdr3_length: 14; v_call: TRBV5-8; cdr3_aa: CASSFITGNYGYTF
cdr3_length: 15; v_call: TRBV19; cdr3_aa: CASTPLDRANQPQHF
cdr3_length: 13; v_call: TRBV5-1; cdr3_aa: CASSGQGGTEAFF
cdr3_length: 12; v_call: TRBV7-8; cdr3_aa: CASSLAPYEQYF
cdr3_length: 15; v_call: TRBV10-3; cdr3_aa: CAIGTGGSRRNEQFF
cdr3_length: 15; v_call: TRBV6-5; cdr3_aa: CASHRAHRASYGYTF
cdr3_length: 16; v_call: TRBV5-6; cdr3_aa: CASSLGLAGGPGEQYF
cdr3_length: 12; v_call: TRBV27; cdr3_aa: CASQGPNQPQHF
cdr3_length: 16; v_call: TRBV24-1; cdr3_aa: CATQGTSGISYNEQFF
cdr3_length: 13; v_call: TRBV7-3; cdr3_aa: CASSRDQNSPLHF
cdr3_length: 16; v_call: TRBV28; cdr3_aa: CASESSYGQGNEKLFF
cdr3_length: 16; v_call: TRBV28; cdr3_aa: CASSSGTGFFGETQYF
cdr3_length: 15; v_call: TRBV10-3; cdr3_aa: CATLAGGPGADTQYF
cdr3_length: 13; v_call: TRBV12-2; cdr3_aa: CASRFVPNVGAYF
cdr3_length: 13; v_call: TRBV6-5; cdr3_aa: CASSYSYGGEAFF
cdr3_length: 15; v_call: TRBV6-1; cdr3_aa: CASSEAKGETDGYTF
cdr3_length: 13; v_call: TRBV11-2; cdr3_aa: CASILAGVGEQYF
cdr3_length: 15; v_call: TRBV7-3; cdr3_aa: CASSLSGGSADTQYF
cdr3_length: 15; v_call: TRBV7-2; cdr3_aa: CASSFVGQGQEKLFF
cdr3_length: 10; v_call: TRBV19; cdr3_aa: CASSRGEQYF
cdr3_length: 15; v_call: TRBV6-2/TRBV6-3; cdr3_aa: CASSYGGTVNNEQFF
cdr3_length: 15; v_call: TRBV5-1; cdr3_aa: CASSLVGDGNQPQHF
cdr3_length: 10; v_call: TRBV28; cdr3_aa: CAPHTDTQYF
cdr3_length: 13; v_call: TRBV24-1; cdr3_aa: CAPPRPGNYGYTF
cdr3_length: 15; v_call: TRBV28; cdr3_aa: CASSLGGRGTGELFF
cdr3_length: 12; v_call: TRBV24-1; cdr3_aa: CATSPGTDTQYF
cdr3_length: 16; v_call: TRBV15; cdr3_aa: CATSRDLGPPNEKLFF
cdr3_length: 12; v_call: TRBV12-3/TRBV12-4; cdr3_aa: CATKAGTDTQYF
cdr3_length: 13; v_call: TRBV30; cdr3_aa: CAWKTGVYNEQFF
cdr3_length: 14; v_call: TRBV27; cdr3_aa: CASSLMGGYTEAFF
cdr3_length: 16; v_call: TRBV20-1; cdr3_aa: CSASREGARMNTEAFF
cdr3_length: 15; v_call: TRBV27; cdr3_aa: CASSLSPGFNSPLHF
cdr3_length: 14; v_call: TRBV19; cdr3_aa: CASSISGNAGELFF
cdr3_length: 17; v_call: TRBV4-2; cdr3_aa: CASSQDMGSAGDTPLHF
cdr3_length: 16; v_call: TRBV7-9; cdr3_aa: CASSRPILQGGETQYF
cdr3_length: 17; v_call: TRBV18; cdr3_aa: CASSPPGGSSYNSPLHF
cdr3_length: 14; v_call: TRBV11-2; cdr3_aa: CASSLAGGPEEQFF
cdr3_length: 17; v_call: TRBV28; cdr3_aa: CASRSGTKSYSNQPQHF
cdr3_length: 13; v_call: TRBV7-2; cdr3_aa: CASSLARGGPQHF
cdr3_length: 14; v_call: TRBV29-1; cdr3_aa: CSVVWQGPSYEQYF
cdr3_length: 14; v_call: TRBV7-3; cdr3_aa: CASSPGQGIREQFF